The following is a T cell receptor (beta chain) sequence with its context. This clone's antigen is unknown. Other DNA sequences of this sample code for an identical CDR3. The method was the immunoSEQ multiplex PCR assay. A mixture of 60 forward primers for TCR Vbeta segments and 13 reverse primers for TCR Jbeta segments was used in the multiplex PCR. Amplification of the CDR3 region of rearranged TCR beta genes was performed with a multiplex PCR assay on genomic DNA. The Illumina HiSeq System was used to sequence the amplified TCR beta libraries as 87-base-pair reads. The original pipeline was this. Across the roughly 670 repertoires, a later analysis counted approximately 83 million unique TCR beta chains, approximately 12 million of which were shared by at least two donors. A nearest-neighbor algorithm error-corrected the raw reads and collapsed the reads into unique sequences, merging closely related sequences to remove PCR and sequencing errors. Alignment of CDR3 sequences to IMGT reference sequences was used to assign V, D and J gene segments. For a sequence to be retained, at least a six-nucleotide match to both a V gene segment and a J gene segment was required. A rearrangement was called productive if the CDR3 had no stop codons and remained in frame with V and J, and every other rearrangement was called non-productive. CDR3 was defined by IMGT convention, running from the second conserved V-encoded cysteine to the conserved J-encoded phenylalanine. The earlier analysis of some 580 of the donors excluded any sequence lacking an unambiguous match to a single V gene segment. In an earlier analysis of 450 to 750 of the donors, a V segment was called functional when productive rearrangements were above 56.7%, and segregating when the standard deviation between donors exceeded 5%. A statistical classification framework was built to diagnose cytomegalovirus status from the catalog of TCR beta chain sequences. A later analysis assigned V and J genes by comparing TCR nucleotide sequences with IMGT/GENE-DB human TR gene sequences. A later analysis assigned CDR3 sequences and most-parsimonious VDJ recombination scenarios with the TCRdist pipeline. A later analysis defined each TCR beta chain by its CDR3 amino acid sequence plus V-gene family, and excluded reads lacking a unique V-gene family. In a later analysis, fewer than 600 highly shared, low-generation-probability nucleotide sequences were removed to address suspected cross-contamination and a sequencing artifact. A later analysis calculated a clonal expansion index for each public chain from normalized within-repertoire ranks of inferred template counts. A later analysis computed generation probabilities with a VDJ recombination model fitted to out-of-frame rearrangements, and checked the results against IGoR. In a later analysis, TCR-TCR, TCR-HLA and TCR-CMV co-occurrence was scored with hypergeometric tests, and a repertoire-size bias correction was applied to TCR pairs. False discovery rates were estimated in a later analysis by permuting HLA or CMV assignments 20 times. In a later analysis, co-occurring TCRs were grouped using DBSCAN, and TCRdist sequence similarity was added for clustering within HLA-allele-positive subsets. Repertoires with fewer than 30,000 or more than 120,000 public chains were left out of co-occurrence clustering, as were about 5 repertoires with anomalous nucleotide sharing. TCRdb took this table from immuneACCESS and kept in-frame rearrangements with V and J called. Such tables lack part of the clones; where checked against another copy, unresolved V genes explain under half of the gap, and the rest is unexplained. Clone size and V and J calls were adopted from that table, with D and trimming inferred from the DNA. In this sample's table one finds fewer than 75,000 clones. The ten largest clones take up around 15% of the sample.

The data stem from a study of cytomegalovirus exposure and HLA in healthy donors listed by TCRdb under 2017. For the study in its entirety: An earlier analysis of approximately 640 of the donors reported roughly 270 Gb of sequence data and 120 million or so unique TCR beta sequences from some 180 million T cells. Roughly 300 gigabases of sequencing data and 78 million or so unique TCR sequences were included in an early release covering around 650 HLA-typed donors. Among the roughly 400 genotyped donors, 81% belonged to the genetic ancestry cluster associated with self-reported Caucasian donors. The study was designed to test whether signatures of past pathogen exposure could be identified by cataloging public T cell receptors. Using immunosequencing, the study profiled T cell repertoires from 666 subjects and related those repertoires to cytomegalovirus serostatus. Besides the first cohort of roughly 640 subjects, a separate validation cohort made up of 120 different subjects was used. To predict cytomegalovirus infection status, the study combined high-throughput TCR immunosequencing, statistical association of individual TCRs with disease status, and machine learning. To study patterns of TCR occurrence, a later analysis re-analyzed previously published TCR beta repertoires from 550 to 800 donors and added high-resolution HLA genotyping. In the later analysis, no new phenotypic data were used to find candidate immune exposures; instead, reliance was placed on TCR beta sequences and their occurrence across donors. To decide whether each TCR beta V gene segment behaved as functional or pseudogenic, an earlier analysis of over 500 of the donors relied on high-throughput TCR beta sequencing. Donor age, sex, ethnicity and CMV serostatus were compiled alongside the repertoire data. A later genetic analysis took genome-wide SNP genotypes for about 55% of the 666 donors and used that subset as a discovery cohort. All discovery cohort repertoires had been generated using a single sequencing platform. HLA typing included class I and class II loci at four-digit resolution. Typing coverage varied by locus: about 629-630 donors for A, B, C, DRB1 and DQB1; approximately 560 for DQA1; more than 600 for DPA1; 450 to 480 for DPB1. Several DR-DQ haplotypes were handled as single units for association and clustering because linkage in the cohort was strong. On average, about 200,000 unique TCR beta nucleotide sequences were sequenced per donor among 398 genotyped donors of the cohort, with around 19% of those sequences being non-productive.

Results the study describes overall, beyond this receptor: Some IMGT-functional V segments, including TRBV6-2 and TRBV6-3, could not be told apart with the 87-base-pair reads, so those segments were excluded. Because counts were too low, approximately 18 rarely observed V segments, including chromosome 9 orphons, were excluded from the earlier analysis of several hundred of the donors. Most TCR sequences were seen in very few donors, while some public TCRs were found in many individuals. Only TCR beta chains were sequenced in this cohort, and the absence of alpha or paired-chain data limited detectable features. A cluster of highly shared sequence variants was judged likely to represent a technical artifact of the sequencing pipeline. Immune exposure information for the cohort was limited to CMV serostatus. Most CMV-associated TCR beta chains appeared to be HLA-restricted in a later analysis, and the HLA associations seemed to be driven largely by CMV exposure. Linkage disequilibrium might explain the correlated functional status among segregating V segments, but an unknown experimental factor could not be ruled out. A later analysis associated 15,000 to 20,000 TCR beta sequences with specific HLA alleles at a false discovery rate of 0.05. Three of the identified cytomegalovirus-associated TCR beta chains were confirmed in vitro to be specific for cytomegalovirus antigens. In an earlier analysis of some 540 of the donors, most TCR beta V segments appeared in productive rearrangements about 87% or about 30% of the time, broadly matching IMGT annotations. The classifier was reported to diagnose cytomegalovirus status with high specificity and sensitivity in both the original cohort and the validation cohort. V-gene and J-gene trimming of TCR beta chains was associated with a missense DCLRE1C variant in a later genetic analysis, and the association was replicated in an independent cohort. In a later analysis, several top co-occurrence clusters were reported to appear linked to parvovirus B19, influenza, CMV and Epstein-Barr virus. The study gave a list of 150 to 200 TCR beta chains associated with cytomegalovirus. In a later analysis, HLA-associated TCR beta chains showed more clonal expansion and lower generation probabilities than non-associated chains that were equally common. Sequencing depth was assumed to be roughly uniform across donors in the presence/absence analyses, though that assumption may not hold. According to a later analysis, TCR association rates differed among HLA loci, with DRB1 alleles showing the most associated TCRs and HLA-C alleles showing the fewest. The authors suggested that the approach could potentially be generalized to other disease states and immunological phenotypes. A later genetic analysis reported fewer N-insertions in productive TCRs among donors in an Asian-associated ancestry cluster than the 666-donor mean. A further reported finding was that TCR beta sequences accurately predicted the HLA-A and HLA-B alleles for most subjects in the first cohort. Strong co-occurrence of HLA alleles, especially DR and DQ, made assigning TCR associations to individual alleles difficult. Because HLA typing was missing for some donors at each locus, association tests included only the typed subset.

In total, roughly 670 healthy bone marrow donors made up the cohort. Cohort members were all nominally healthy when sampled, although unrecorded immune exposures were likely present. The donor was CMV seronegative and belonged to the group of 352 seronegative cohort members. A peripheral blood sample was provided by each donor, and peripheral blood mononuclear cells were used for TCR beta sequencing. Genomic DNA was extracted from the blood cell samples with the Qiagen DNeasy Blood Extraction Kit. Relative to germline, V is missing 4 bases and J is missing 3 bases, with 7 bases of the junction outside any gene match. From the cysteine through the phenylalanine, the CDR3 covers 14 amino acids. CDR3 DNA only is kept here, 42 bases in frame from base 1. Looking up the germline V gene yields CDR1 SGHRS and CDR2 YFSETQ.

Sequenced input: PBMCs. This receptor was obtained from a boy younger than 18 in good health and CMV-seronegative. This sequence uses TRBV5-1 and TRBJ2-7; 7 bases in between match TRBD1. In nucleotides, the sequence is TGCGCCAGCAGCCACCGGGACAGCTACTACGAGCAGTACTTC. Protein translation: CASSHRDSYYEQYF.